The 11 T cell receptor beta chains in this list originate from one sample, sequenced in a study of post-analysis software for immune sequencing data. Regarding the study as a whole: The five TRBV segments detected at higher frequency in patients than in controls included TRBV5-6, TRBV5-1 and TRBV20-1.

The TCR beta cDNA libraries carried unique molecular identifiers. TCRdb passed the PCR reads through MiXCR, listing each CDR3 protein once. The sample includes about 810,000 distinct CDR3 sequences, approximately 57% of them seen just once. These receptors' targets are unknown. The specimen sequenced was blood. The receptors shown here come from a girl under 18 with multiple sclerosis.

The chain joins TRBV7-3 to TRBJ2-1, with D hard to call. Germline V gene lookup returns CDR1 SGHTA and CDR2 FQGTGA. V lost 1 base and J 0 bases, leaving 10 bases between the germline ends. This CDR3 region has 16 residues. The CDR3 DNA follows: TGTGCCAGCAGCTTAATGCCTCGGAGCTCCTACAATGAGCAGTTCTTC. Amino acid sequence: CASSLMPRSSYNEQFF.

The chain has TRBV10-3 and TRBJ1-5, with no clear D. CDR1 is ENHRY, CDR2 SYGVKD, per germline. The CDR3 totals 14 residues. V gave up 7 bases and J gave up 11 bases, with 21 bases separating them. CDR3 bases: TGTGCCATCAAAGGACTAGCGAGAGAAGAGACCCAGCATTTT. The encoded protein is CAIKGLAREETQHF.

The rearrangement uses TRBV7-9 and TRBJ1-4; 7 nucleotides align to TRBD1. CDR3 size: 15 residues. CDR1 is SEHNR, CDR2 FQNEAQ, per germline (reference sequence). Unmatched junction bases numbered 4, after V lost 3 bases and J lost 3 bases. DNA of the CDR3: TGTGCCAGCAGCTTGGCGACAGGGTCTAATGAAAAACTGTTTTTT. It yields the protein CASSLATGSNEKLFF.

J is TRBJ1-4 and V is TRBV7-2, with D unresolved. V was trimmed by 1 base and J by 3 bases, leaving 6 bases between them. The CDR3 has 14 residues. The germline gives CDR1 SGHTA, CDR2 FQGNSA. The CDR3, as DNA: TGTGCCAGCAGCTTAGACGGGGCTAATGAAAAACTGTTTTTT. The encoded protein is CASSLDGANEKLFF.

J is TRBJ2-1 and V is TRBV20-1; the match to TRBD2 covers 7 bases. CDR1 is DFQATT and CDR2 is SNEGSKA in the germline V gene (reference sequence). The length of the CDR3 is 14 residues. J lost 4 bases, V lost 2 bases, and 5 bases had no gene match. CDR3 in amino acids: CSARSRGEYNEQFF. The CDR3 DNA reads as TGCAGTGCTAGATCCCGGGGGGAGTACAATGAGCAGTTCTTC.

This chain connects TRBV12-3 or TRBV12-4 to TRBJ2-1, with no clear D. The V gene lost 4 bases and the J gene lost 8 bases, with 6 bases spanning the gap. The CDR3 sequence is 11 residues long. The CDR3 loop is CASSSPYEQFF. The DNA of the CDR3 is TGTGCCAGCAGTTCCCCTTATGAGCAGTTCTTC.

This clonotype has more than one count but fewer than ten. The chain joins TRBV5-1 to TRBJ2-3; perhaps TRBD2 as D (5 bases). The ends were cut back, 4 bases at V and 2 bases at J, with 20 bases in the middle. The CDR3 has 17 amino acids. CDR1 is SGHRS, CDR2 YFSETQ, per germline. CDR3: CASSIVGRGHNTDTQYF. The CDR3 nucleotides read TGCGCCAGCAGCATCGTAGGTCGAGGGCATAACACAGATACGCAGTATTTT.

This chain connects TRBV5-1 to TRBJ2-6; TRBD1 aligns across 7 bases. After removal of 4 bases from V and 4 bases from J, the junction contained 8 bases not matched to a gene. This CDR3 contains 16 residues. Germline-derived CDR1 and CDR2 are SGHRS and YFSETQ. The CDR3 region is CASSASGGVGANVLTF. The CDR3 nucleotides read TGCGCCAGCAGCGCGTCAGGGGGTGTCGGGGCCAACGTCCTGACTTTC.

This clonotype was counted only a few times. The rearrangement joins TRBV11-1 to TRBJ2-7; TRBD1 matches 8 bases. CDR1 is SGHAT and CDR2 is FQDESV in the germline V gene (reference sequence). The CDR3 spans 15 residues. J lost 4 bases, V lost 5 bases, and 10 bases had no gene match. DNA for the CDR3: TGTGCCAGCAGCGTCGCCGGGACAGGATATTACGAGCAGTACTTC. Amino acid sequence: CASSVAGTGYYEQYF.

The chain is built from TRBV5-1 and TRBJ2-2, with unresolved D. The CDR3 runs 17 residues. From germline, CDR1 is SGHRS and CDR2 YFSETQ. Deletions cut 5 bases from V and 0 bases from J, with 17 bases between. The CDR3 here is CASSPNPTSANTGELFF. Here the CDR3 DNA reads TGCGCCAGCAGTCCCAATCCGACCAGTGCGAACACCGGGGAGCTGTTTTTT.

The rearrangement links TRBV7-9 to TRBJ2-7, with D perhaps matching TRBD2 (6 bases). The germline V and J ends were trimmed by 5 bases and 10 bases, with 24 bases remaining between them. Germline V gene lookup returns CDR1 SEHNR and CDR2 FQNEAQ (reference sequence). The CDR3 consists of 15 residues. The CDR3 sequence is CASSLNVGGVETQYF. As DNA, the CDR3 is TGTGCCAGCAGCCTCAACGTGGGAGGTGTTGAGACTCAGTACTTC.